Sequencing of this T cell receptor (beta chain) was carried out in a study of T cell changes during pregnancy in multiple sclerosis. Germline V CDR1 and CDR2: SSHAT, FNYEAQ (reference sequence). The CDR3 spans 12 residues. Generated by immunoSEQ multiplex PCR, the TCRdb table keeps only in-frame clones and is missing some. The sample includes under 45,000 clones, approximately 91% of them seen just once. Remarks on this clone: At one end the junction does not follow the germline gene, possibly because of a read error.

The material was peripheral blood, obtained in the second trimester of pregnancy. The genes are TRBV7-7 and TRBJ2-3; 8 positions match TRBD2. The TCR sequence derives from a female donor in good health, enrolled as a control in a pregnancy study. The DNA for the CDR3 is TGTGCTAGCAGCCGGGGGGGAGGGGAGCAGTATTTT. Translated: CASSRGGGEQYF.